This T cell receptor beta chain appears in the sequencing data of a study of T cells in localized non-small cell lung cancer (dated by TCRdb to the early 2020s). About the study as a whole: The study examined T cell repertoires in under 300 patients with early-stage NSCLC and compared tumors with uninvolved tumor-adjacent lungs. The cohort was made up of around 250 treatment-naive NSCLC patients whose localized lung tumors had been resected. A mean age of approximately 66 years was recorded for the NSCLC patients, of whom more than 120 were male and 95 to 110 were female.

Paper-wide results and their limitations: A median of roughly 58 of the top 100 tumor clones were detected in paired uninvolved adjacent lung, and 28 of these tumor clones were also found among the top 100 clones of the paired uninvolved adjacent lung. Multi-region tumor sequencing was not performed, so intratumor heterogeneity could not be excluded. Uninvolved tumor-adjacent lung showed the highest T cell clonality, higher than tumor, which suggests more focused antigenic responses in the adjacent lung. Longer overall survival was associated with higher blood T cell density, whereas shorter survival was associated with higher adjacent-lung clonality. Since the design was exploratory, TCR variables were selected using unadjusted p-values with no false-discovery rate correction.

At diagnosis, tumor, uninvolved tumor-adjacent lung and peripheral blood were collected and then preserved as a mix of FFPE and fresh-frozen material. TCR beta CDR3 regions were sequenced from DNA using the immunoSEQ Assay. Concerning the study's data processing: T cell density was computed as TCR beta template counts normalized to usable DNA estimated by amplifying housekeeping genes. Using the preseqR package, richness was estimated by extrapolating to 120,000 templates for tissue samples and 400,000 templates for PBMC samples. Clonality was taken to be one minus Pielou's evenness. To identify tissue-enriched TCRs, differential abundance testing was run on productive amino-acid clonotypes with a minimum total count of 5 and an alpha of 0.1. The Jaccard Index and the Morisita Overlap Index were used to measure repertoire overlap between compartments. GLIPH grouped TCR beta CDR3s together with public tetramer-defined viral CDR3s, and a viral motif had to include at least three viral sequences and also show V-gene enrichment. Sourced from immuneACCESS, this table was stored by TCRdb with only in-frame sequences that have V and J called. A share of the clones is absent; for the studies checked, an unresolved V gene accounts for under half, and the remainder has no known explanation. From that table come the V and J calls and clone size; the DNA was used to work out D and trimming. The sample contains 2,500 to 3,000 clones, approximately 20% of them found a single time. Approximately 25% of the sample is held by the ten biggest clonotypes.

The germline V gene yields SGHRS for CDR1 and YFSETQ for CDR2. The CDR3 spans 15 residues, from the cysteine through the phenylalanine. The DNA shown is the 45-base CDR3, in frame from base 1. Trimming accounts for 4 bases at V and 8 bases at J, while the number of junction bases matched to no gene is 10. In regard to this clone: The clone's antigen remains unknown. No per-base quality is available; no much larger clone lies one base away.

The chain links TRBV5-1 with TRBJ2-1; TRBD1 matches 9 bases in the middle. The TCR originated in a male donor older than 55 with stage II squamous cell lung carcinoma. This sample comprised lung tumor tissue, obtained before any cancer treatment. The encoded CDR3 is CASSPGTGWEDEQFF. In nucleotide form, the sequence is TGCGCCAGCAGCCCGGGGACAGGGTGGGAGGATGAGCAGTTCTTC.